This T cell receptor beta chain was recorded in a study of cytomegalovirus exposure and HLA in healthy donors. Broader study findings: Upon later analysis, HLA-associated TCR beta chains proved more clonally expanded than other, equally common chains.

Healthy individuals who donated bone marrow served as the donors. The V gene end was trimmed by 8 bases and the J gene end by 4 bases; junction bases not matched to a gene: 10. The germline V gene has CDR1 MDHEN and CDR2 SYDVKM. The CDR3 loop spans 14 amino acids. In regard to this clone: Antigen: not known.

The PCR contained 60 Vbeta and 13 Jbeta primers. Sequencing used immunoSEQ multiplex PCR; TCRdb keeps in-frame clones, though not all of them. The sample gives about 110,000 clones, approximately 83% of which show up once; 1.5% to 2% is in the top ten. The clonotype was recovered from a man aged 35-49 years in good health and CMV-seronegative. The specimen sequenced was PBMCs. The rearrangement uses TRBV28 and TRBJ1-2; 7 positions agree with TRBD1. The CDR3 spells CASRDRVFLYGYTF. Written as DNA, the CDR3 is TGTGCCAGCCGAGACAGGGTCTTCCTCTATGGCTACACCTTC.